A selection of T cell receptor beta chains follows, all from one sample in a study of blood T cell repertoires in COVID-19. TCRdb's table, derived via immunoSEQ multiplex PCR, lists solely in-frame clones and lacks some. The repertoire holds about 190,000 clones, with about 82% as singletons. The sequencing input was peripheral blood. The receptors come from a woman aged 25 to 39 with acute or convalescent COVID-19. Each CDR3 is given with its conserved first and last residue. The D gene is left open where the match is weak. A row's size may be missing; if present it is once, few, many or a size class.

V: TRBV4-3; D: .; length: 16; J: TRBJ2-1; size: .; CDR3: CASSRYRDWSYNEQFF; DNA: TGCGCCAGCAGCCGATACCGGGACTGGTCCTACAATGAGCAGTTCTTC
V: TRBV28; D: TRBD1; length: 15; J: TRBJ1-6; size: once; CDR3: CASSLTGAADSPLHF; DNA: TGTGCCAGCAGTTTAACAGGGGCCGCGGATTCACCCCTCCACTTT
V: TRBV6-5; D: .; length: 12; J: TRBJ1-6; size: few; CDR3: CASNRPGSPLHF; DNA: TGTGCCAGCAACCGGCCCGGGTCACCCCTCCACTTT
V: TRBV4-1; D: TRBD1; length: 18; J: TRBJ1-1; size: .; CDR3: CASSQGGRGRGQVTEAFF; DNA: TGCGCCAGCAGCCAAGGAGGTCGGGGCAGGGGGCAAGTCACTGAAGCTTTCTTT
V: TRBV6-2/TRBV6-3; D: .; length: 16; J: TRBJ2-7; size: .; CDR3: CASSYSSSGGFYEQYF; DNA: TGTGCCAGCAGTTACTCGAGTTCAGGAGGGTTCTACGAGCAGTACTTC
V: TRBV7-2; D: .; length: 16; J: TRBJ1-6; size: .; CDR3: CASSLEGMGERSPLHF; DNA: TGTGCCAGCAGCTTGGAGGGGATGGGGGAGAGATCACCCCTCCACTTT
V: TRBV29-1; D: TRBD1; length: 15; J: TRBJ2-2; size: .; CDR3: CSVGQAGLNTGELFF; DNA: TGCAGCGTCGGACAGGCAGGACTGAACACCGGGGAGCTGTTTTTT
V: TRBV7-9; D: TRBD1; length: 15; J: TRBJ1-1; size: .; CDR3: CASSSWTGSHTEAFF; DNA: TGTGCCAGCAGCTCCTGGACAGGGAGTCACACTGAAGCTTTCTTT
V: TRBV2; D: .; length: 17; J: TRBJ1-1; size: .; CDR3: CASNDGTPSLGNTEAFF; DNA: TGTGCCAGCAACGACGGGACACCCTCATTAGGGAACACTGAAGCTTTCTTT
V: TRBV9; D: TRBD2; length: 17; J: TRBJ2-1; size: .; CDR3: CASSSGGATVGDNEQFF; DNA: TGTGCCAGCTCCAGCGGGGGGGCAACTGTCGGGGACAATGAGCAGTTCTTC
V: TRBV6-2/TRBV6-3; D: TRBD2; length: 14; J: TRBJ2-7; size: .; CDR3: CASSYGTSAYEQYF; DNA: TGTGCCAGCAGTTACGGGACTAGCGCCTACGAGCAGTATTTC
V: TRBV9; D: .; length: 12; J: TRBJ2-1; size: .; CDR3: CASSYGGNEQFF; DNA: TGTGCCAGCAGCTATGGCGGGAATGAGCAGTTCTTC
V: TRBV6-1; D: TRBD1; length: 15; J: TRBJ2-5; size: .; CDR3: CASSEIGQGAGTQYF; DNA: TGTGCCAGCAGTGAGATCGGACAGGGGGCAGGGACCCAGTACTTC
V: TRBV7-9; D: TRBD2; length: 16; J: TRBJ2-7; size: .; CDR3: CASSDGASGRYYEQYF; DNA: TGTGCCAGCAGCGACGGGGCTAGCGGGCGATACTACGAGCAGTACTTC
V: TRBV7-8; D: .; length: 14; J: TRBJ1-2; size: .; CDR3: CASSRSGNNYGYTF; DNA: TGTGCCAGCAGCCGTTCGGGGAATAACTATGGCTACACCTTC
V: TRBV19; D: .; length: 16; J: TRBJ1-2; size: .; CDR3: CASRLNVGGPNYGYTF; DNA: TGTGCCAGTAGACTTAACGTAGGGGGTCCTAACTATGGCTACACCTTC
V: TRBV25-1; D: .; length: 12; J: TRBJ1-2; size: .; CDR3: CATRSGNYGYTF; DNA: TGTGCCACCAGATCAGGGAATTATGGCTACACCTTC
V: TRBV29-1; D: .; length: 14; J: TRBJ2-5; size: .; CDR3: CSVEDPTGQETQYF; DNA: TGCAGCGTTGAAGATCCGACAGGCCAAGAGACCCAGTACTTC
V: TRBV4-3; D: TRBD1; length: 14; J: TRBJ2-7; size: .; CDR3: CASSLALTGAEQYF; DNA: TGCGCCAGCAGCCTAGCCCTAACAGGGGCCGAGCAGTACTTC
V: TRBV5-4; D: .; length: 13; J: TRBJ1-1; size: .; CDR3: CASSSRTDTEAFF; DNA: TGTGCCAGCAGCAGTCGGACAGACACTGAAGCTTTCTTT
V: TRBV6-5; D: TRBD1; length: 13; J: TRBJ1-1; size: once; CDR3: CASRTGVNTEAFF; DNA: TGTGCCAGCAGGACAGGGGTGAACACTGAAGCTTTCTTT
V: TRBV5-6; D: .; length: 13; J: TRBJ2-1; size: .; CDR3: CASSKSPYNEQFF; DNA: TGTGCCAGCTCGAAAAGCCCCTACAATGAGCAGTTCTTC
V: TRBV6-5; D: .; length: 14; J: TRBJ1-1; size: .; CDR3: CASRSTGKGTEAFF; DNA: TGTGCCAGCAGATCCACAGGGAAGGGCACTGAAGCTTTCTTT
V: TRBV7-8; D: .; length: 14; J: TRBJ2-3; size: .; CDR3: CASSLIVASDTQYF; DNA: TGTGCCAGCAGCTTAATTGTAGCTTCAGATACGCAGTATTTT
V: TRBV7-2; D: TRBD1; length: 14; J: TRBJ1-4; size: few; CDR3: CASSSRTGKEKLFF; DNA: TGTGCCAGCAGCTCCCGGACAGGGAAAGAAAAACTGTTTTTT
V: TRBV7-9; D: TRBD2; length: 18; J: TRBJ2-1; size: .; CDR3: CASSPGTSGRTSYNEQFF; DNA: TGTGCCAGCAGCCCAGGGACTAGCGGGAGAACCTCCTACAATGAGCAGTTCTTC
V: TRBV5-1; D: .; length: 15; J: TRBJ2-6; size: .; CDR3: CASSHWRGPTEVLTF; DNA: TGCGCCAGCAGCCACTGGCGGGGTCCAACGGAGGTCCTGACTTTC
V: TRBV27; D: TRBD1; length: 13; J: TRBJ2-7; size: .; CDR3: CASSGQDSYEQYF; DNA: TGTGCCAGCTCGGGACAGGACTCCTACGAGCAGTACTTC
V: TRBV28; D: .; length: 15; J: TRBJ2-2; size: .; CDR3: CASRVPQLNTGELFF; DNA: TGTGCCAGCAGGGTGCCGCAGTTGAACACCGGGGAGCTGTTTTTT
V: TRBV4-3; D: .; length: 12; J: TRBJ2-7; size: .; CDR3: CASSPRGQVLYF; DNA: TGCGCCAGCAGCCCCCGAGGGCAGGTACTGTACTTC
V: TRBV28; D: TRBD2; length: 15; J: TRBJ2-7; size: .; CDR3: CASSVAGGPLGEQYF; DNA: TGTGCCAGCAGTGTAGCGGGAGGGCCTTTGGGGGAGCAGTACTTC
V: TRBV13; D: .; length: 13; J: TRBJ2-7; size: .; CDR3: CASSPTPGDEQYF; DNA: TGTGCCAGCAGCCCGACTCCGGGTGACGAGCAGTACTTC
V: TRBV5-6; D: TRBD1; length: 17; J: TRBJ2-6; size: .; CDR3: CASSLEAGGTGANVLTF; DNA: TGTGCCAGCAGCTTGGAGGCAGGGGGCACTGGGGCCAACGTCCTGACTTTC
V: TRBV2; D: TRBD2; length: 17; J: TRBJ2-2; size: .; CDR3: CASTRTSGGINTGELFF; DNA: TGTGCCAGCACTCGGACTAGCGGGGGGATAAACACCGGGGAGCTGTTTTTT
V: TRBV11-2; D: .; length: 13; J: TRBJ2-7; size: .; CDR3: CASSLTMAHEQYF; DNA: TGTGCCAGCAGCTTAACGATGGCACACGAGCAGTACTTC
V: TRBV9; D: TRBD1; length: 17; J: TRBJ2-1; size: .; CDR3: CASSRDRGTGVVNEQFF; DNA: TGTGCCAGCAGCAGAGACCGAGGGACAGGGGTAGTCAATGAGCAGTTCTTC
V: TRBV11-2; D: TRBD1; length: 14; J: TRBJ2-7; size: .; CDR3: CASSRAPGGYEQYF; DNA: TGTGCCAGCAGCCGGGCCCCAGGGGGTTACGAGCAGTACTTC